One and the same sample provided the 21 T cell receptor beta chains below, sequenced in a study of shared clonotypes between healthy human individuals. Clones were sequenced by immunoSEQ multiplex PCR, and TCRdb holds only the in-frame ones, with some missing. The table includes a few hundred thousand clones, roughly 87% detected once. Sequencing was performed on memory CD8+ T cells sorted from blood. Subset: CD45RO+ cells pooled with CCR7-negative TemRA cells. All receptors come from a young man in good health.

This CDR3 reads CASSYERAIGTNEKLFF. The CDR3 DNA follows: TGTGCCAGCAGCTATGAAAGGGCCATAGGAACTAATGAAAAACTGTTTTTT. The rearrangement uses TRBV5-4 and TRBJ1-4; D is undetermined. The CDR3 contains 17 residues. Germline V gene data show CDR1 as SGHNT and CDR2 as YYREEE (reference sequence). The V end lost 3 bases, the J end lost 1 base, and 16 bases lay between the germline ends.

This clone was seen a single time. This chain links TRBV6-1 with TRBJ1-5; the D is unclear. V dropped 8 bases and J dropped 6 bases, with 8 bases sitting between them. CDR1 and CDR2 from the germline V gene are MNHNS and SASEGT. The length of the CDR3 is 11 residues. The DNA for the CDR3 is TGTGCCAGCGGCCTTAGTCAGCCCCAGCATTTT. As protein: CASGLSQPQHF.

A single count supports this clone. The chain carries TRBV28 and TRBJ1-1, with TRBD1 as a possible D gene (6 bases). The V and J ends lost 2 bases and 4 bases respectively, with 8 bases between them. The germline CDR1 and CDR2 sequences are MDHEN and SYDVKM. This CDR3 comprises 13 residues. The CDR3 DNA follows: TGTGCCAGCAGTTTAACGGACAGCACTGAAGCTTTCTTT. Protein: CASSLTDSTEAFF.

The chain links TRBV2 to TRBJ2-7, with D possibly matching TRBD1 (6 bases). The CDR3 runs 15 residues. The germline V and J ends were trimmed by 5 bases and 2 bases, with 16 bases remaining between them. Germline assignment: CDR1 SNHLY and CDR2 FYNNEI. The chain's CDR3 is CASSYFQGTAYEQYF. CDR3 DNA: TGTGCCAGCAGTTACTTCCAGGGGACGGCCTACGAGCAGTACTTC. The full variable domain, rest sourced from reference TRBV2 and TRBJ2-7, is EPEVTQTPSHQVTQMGQEVILRCVPISNHLYFYWYRQILGQKVEFLVSFYNNEISEKSEIFDDQFSVERPDGSNFTLKIRSTKLEDSAMYFCASSYFQGTAYEQYFGPGTRLTVT.

The chain uses TRBV5-3 and TRBJ1-2; D is perhaps TRBD1 (5 bases). TRBV5-3 is assigned to the ORF class and has an uncertain function. The CDR3 loop spans 18 amino acids. Trimming shortened V by 2 bases and J by 3 bases, and 23 bases separated the two germline ends. CDR3 sequence: CARSFKGRDSKEDYGYTF. The CDR3 DNA follows: TGTGCCAGAAGCTTTAAGGGCAGGGATTCCAAGGAGGACTATGGCTACACCTTC.

V and J are TRBV28 and TRBJ2-5; D is unclear. V was cut by 3 bases and J by 1 base, with 15 bases left in between. The V gene's germline CDR1 is MDHEN and CDR2 SYDVKM. The CDR3 is made up of 16 amino acids. Here the CDR3 reads CASSLWQRAPQETQYF. The CDR3 DNA follows: TGTGCCAGCAGTTTGTGGCAGCGTGCACCCCAAGAGACCCAGTACTTC. Variable domain in full (rest from reference TRBV28 and TRBJ2-5): DVKVTQSSRYLVKRTGEKVFLECVQDMDHENMFWYRQDPGLGLRLIYFSYDVKMKEKGDIPEGYSVSREKKERFSLILESASTNQTSMYLCASSLWQRAPQETQYFGPGTRLLVL.

The chain recombines TRBV19 with TRBJ2-5, with D perhaps matching TRBD1 (5 bases). The CDR3 is made up of 16 amino acids. CDR1 and CDR2 from the germline V gene are LNHDA and SQIVND (reference sequence). Between the trimmed V and J ends, which lost 1 base and 2 bases, there was a span of 14 bases. CDR3 residues: CASSIAPTVYQETQYF. The DNA for the CDR3 is TGTGCCAGTAGTATAGCCCCGACAGTTTATCAAGAGACCCAGTACTTC.

The chain has TRBV6-1 and TRBJ2-7, with 10 bases aligning to TRBD1. CDR3 size: 15 residues. Germline V CDR1 and CDR2: MNHNS, SASEGT. V lost 2 bases to trimming and J lost 6 bases; unmatched junction nucleotides: 7. The CDR3 DNA sequence: TGTGCCAGCAGTGAATTGGACAGGGGGTATGGCGAGCAGTACTTC. Amino acid sequence: CASSELDRGYGEQYF.

The chain carries TRBV7-9 and TRBJ1-2, with 7 bases matching TRBD1. CDR1 SEHNR and CDR2 FQNEAQ come from the germline V gene (reference sequence). V was clipped by 2 bases and J by 8 bases; unmatched bases: 5. There are 13 residues in the CDR3. The CDR3 DNA is TGTGCCAGCAGCTTACCAGGGGGGAAAGGCTACACCTTC. Amino acid sequence: CASSLPGGKGYTF.

This clone was seen a handful of times. The CDR3 sequence is CATSRDRSGYGYTF. The CDR3 DNA reads as TGTGCCACCAGCAGAGACAGGTCGGGCTATGGCTACACCTTC. This chain links TRBV15 with TRBJ1-2; D uncertain. V dropped 0 bases and J dropped 4 bases, with 9 bases sitting between them. CDR3 size: 14 residues. Per germline, CDR1 LNHNV and CDR2 YYDKDF (reference sequence).

The rearrangement links TRBV27 to TRBJ2-7; 7 bases map to TRBD1. Germline CDR1 is MNHEY and CDR2 is SMNVEV (reference sequence). The CDR3 runs 14 residues. The J segment lost 4 bases and the V segment lost 6 bases, leaving 9 bases of the junction unmatched. The CDR3 DNA is TGTGCCAGCAGACTTACAGGGGAACGGTACGAGCAGTACTTC. Protein sequence: CASRLTGERYEQYF.

This clone was counted once. The chain employs TRBV4-3 and TRBJ2-1; D gene ambiguous. Trimming took off 4 bases at V and 8 bases at J, with 15 bases between the two ends. This CDR3 is built from 14 residues. Germline-derived CDR1 and CDR2 are LGHNA and YSLEER. The CDR3 spells CASSPRILPHEQFF. In DNA form, the CDR3 reads TGCGCCAGCAGCCCGCGCATCCTCCCACATGAGCAGTTCTTC.

Points on this clone: A far larger clone differs by one base, so this is likely a read error. This rearrangement joins TRBV11-3 to TRBJ2-2; no clear D. Germline assignment: CDR1 SGHNT and CDR2 YENEEA. The CDR3 is 12 amino acids. Trimming took 3 bases from V and 4 from J, leaving 3 bases between them. In DNA form, the CDR3 reads TGTGCCAGCAGCTTGAGCACCGGGGAGCTGTTTTTT. Its translation: CASSLSTGELFF.

CDR3 nucleotide sequence: TGTGCCAGCAGCCAAGCGGGGATGGTCGAAAAACTGTTTTTT. As protein: CASSQAGMVEKLFF. The rearrangement links TRBV14 to TRBJ1-4; no clear D. V was clipped by 1 base and J by 8 bases, with 11 bases between them. This CDR3 contains 14 residues. Germline values: CDR1 SGHDN, CDR2 FVKESK.

The chain uses TRBV4-1 and TRBJ2-4, with a possible D match to TRBD2 (5 bases). The CDR3 is 19 residues long. Trimming stripped 2 bases from V and 0 bases from J, with 20 bases between. Germline values: CDR1 MGHRA, CDR2 YSYEKL. The CDR3 DNA is TGCGCCAGCAGCCAACGATTCAAGCGAGGGCTCCTAGCCAAAAACATTCAGTACTTC. This sequence encodes CASSQRFKRGLLAKNIQYF.

As to this clone: Other DNA sequences in this specimen translate into the identical CDR3. The rearrangement uses TRBV9 and TRBJ1-2; D gene uncertain. The V gene's germline CDR1 is SGDLS and CDR2 YYNGEE. V lost 0 bases and J 3 bases, leaving 6 bases between the germline ends. This CDR3 spans 13 amino acids. The CDR3 region has the DNA TGTGCCAGCAGCGTAGGGGGTGACTATGGCTACACCTTC. Amino acid sequence: CASSVGGDYGYTF.

The chain is built from TRBV6-6 and TRBJ2-7; TRBD1 aligns across 7 bases. Germline values: CDR1 MNHNY, CDR2 SVGAGI (reference sequence). J gave up 0 bases and V 7 bases, and 12 bases lay outside the gene matches. The CDR3 length is 16 residues. The CDR3: CASTNPDRPPSYEQYF. CDR3 nucleotides: TGTGCCAGCACCAATCCGGACAGGCCGCCCTCCTACGAGCAGTACTTC.

The V gene is TRBV4-3, the J gene TRBJ1-2, with 7 bases matching TRBD1. Trimming removed 3 bases from V and 3 bases from J; junction bases left unmatched: 4. CDR3 length equals 14 residues. Germline loops: CDR1 LGHNA, CDR2 YSLEER. CDR3 in DNA: TGCGCCAGCAGCCACGCCACAGGGGACTATGGCTACACCTTC. Residues: CASSHATGDYGYTF.

A few counts support this clone. CDR3 nucleotides: TGTGCCAGTAGCTCCCCAGAGGGAGGGGGCGTCACTGAAGCTTTCTTT. It codes for CASSSPEGGGVTEAFF. The V and J genes are TRBV19 and TRBJ1-1; 7 nucleotides agree with TRBD1. This CDR3 comprises 16 residues. Germline loops: CDR1 LNHDA, CDR2 SQIVND (reference sequence). Losses at the gene ends were 6 bases for V and 4 bases for J; bases not matched to a gene: 14.

The chain is built from TRBV6-6 and TRBJ2-3, with D perhaps given as TRBD1 or TRBD2 (5 bases each). Germline CDR1 MNHNY, CDR2 SVGAGI (reference sequence). The CDR3 is 13 amino acids. V lost 2 bases and J lost 6, with 9 bases in between. CDR3 sequence reads: CASSYTGTDTQYF. The CDR3 DNA reads as TGTGCCAGCAGTTACACGGGGACGGATACGCAGTATTTT.

The chain recombines TRBV10-3 with TRBJ1-5; 7 bases agree with TRBD1. The germline V gene has CDR1 ENHRY and CDR2 SYGVKD. V lost 2 bases, J lost 5 bases, and 3 bases stayed unmatched. The length of the CDR3 is 14 residues. CDR3 loop: CAISEPGTDQPQHF. In DNA, the CDR3 is TGTGCCATCAGTGAGCCGGGGACAGATCAGCCCCAGCATTTT.